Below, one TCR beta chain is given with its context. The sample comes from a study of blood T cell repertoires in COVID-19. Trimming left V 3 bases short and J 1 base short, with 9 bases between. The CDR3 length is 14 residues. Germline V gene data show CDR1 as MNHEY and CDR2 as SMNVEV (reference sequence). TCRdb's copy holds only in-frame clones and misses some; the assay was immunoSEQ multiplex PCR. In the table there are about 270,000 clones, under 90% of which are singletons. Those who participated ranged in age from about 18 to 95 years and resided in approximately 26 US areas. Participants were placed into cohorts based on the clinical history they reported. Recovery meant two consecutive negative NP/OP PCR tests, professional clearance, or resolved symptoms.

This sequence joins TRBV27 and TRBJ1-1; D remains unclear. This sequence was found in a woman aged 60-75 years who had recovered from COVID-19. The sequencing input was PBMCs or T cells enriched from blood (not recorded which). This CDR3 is CASSFNGENTEAFF. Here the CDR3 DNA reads TGTGCCAGCAGTTTCAACGGAGAGAACACTGAAGCTTTCTTT.